The T cell receptor (beta chain) under discussion was sequenced for a study of Tregs in tolerant kidney transplant recipients. About the research overall: Related graft donors supplied nonmyeloablative bone marrow transplants, and mixed chimerism was transient.

Sequenced by immunoSEQ multiplex PCR; TCRdb stores in-frame clones only, minus some. The sample totals under 55,000 clones. Regarding this clone: The read halts 3 residues ahead of the CDR3 end, with the missing end drawn from the germline J gene.

With 9 bases removed from V and 1 base from J, the gap between germline ends came to 9 bases. CDR1 SGHAT and CDR2 FQNNGV come from the germline V gene. The CDR3 contains 13 residues. The chain links TRBV11-2 to TRBJ2-2; D is possibly TRBD2 (6 bases). The sample consisted of CD4+ T cells from blood, taken before the transplant. This TCR was sampled from a human donor who received a combined kidney and bone marrow transplant. The CDR3 protein is CASRGLNTGELFF. The CDR3 bases that were read are TGTGCCAGTAGGGGACTGAACACCGGGGAG. The full variable domain, rest sourced from reference TRBV11-2 and TRBJ2-2, is EAGVAQSPRYKIIEKRQSVAFWCNPISGHATLYWYQQILGQGPKLLIQFQNNGVVDDSQLPKDRFSAERLKGVDSTLKIQPAKLEDSAVYLCASRGLNTGELFFGEGSRLTVL.